This T cell receptor (beta chain) is from a study of Ad26.COV2.S vaccination and SARS-CoV-2 variants. Study information: Intramuscularly, Ad26.COV2.S was given either once or twice, 56 days apart. Study outcomes and limitations: Assessments of TCR breadth and depth may have underestimated the total T cell responses. Once vaccination had occurred, spike-specific CD8+ and CD4+ T cell responses reportedly showed substantial breadth.

Treatment given: 15 to 20 received Ad26.COV2.S at low or high dose, single or two shots; roughly 5 received placebo; per-sample allocation not given. The study sampled participants on day 63 after the first vaccine or placebo injection. In Boston, the donor was an adult between 18-55 years of age. As regards this clone: What it binds is not known.

Method: immunoSEQ multiplex PCR; TCRdb's copy keeps in-frame clones and lacks some. The data hold around 450,000 clones, with roughly nine tenths observed a single time. V was cut by 3 bases and J by 7 bases, with 18 bases left in between. Germline assignment: CDR1 SQVTM and CDR2 ANQGSEA. This CDR3 region has 14 residues. The V gene is TRBV29-1, the J gene TRBJ2-5, with D possibly matching TRBD2 (6 bases). The TCR sequence derives from a person between 18 and 65 years old who received the Ad26.COV2.S COVID-19 vaccine or a placebo. The sample in question was peripheral blood, obtained in a trial of Ad26.COV2.S vaccine versus placebo. The CDR3 protein is CSVEEEGLMGTQYF. CDR3 in DNA: TGCAGCGTTGAGGAGGAGGGCTTGATGGGGACCCAGTACTTC.